The clone carrying this T cell receptor (beta chain) was observed a few times. Its antigen remains unknown. These data come from a study of CD8 T cells in ankylosing spondylitis. Findings of the study overall: Ankylosing spondylitis blood appeared to carry a characteristic TCR beta motif of eight or nine highly homologous variants. Enrichment of disease-linked clones was reportedly significant in matched ankylosing spondylitis synovial fluid.

The V gene lost 4 bases and the J gene lost 9 bases, with 19 bases spanning the gap. The CDR3 length is 15 residues. The germline V gene has CDR1 MNHEY and CDR2 SVGAGI. TCRdb reprocessed the 5' RACE reads with MiXCR, giving one entry per CDR3 protein. Among about 390,000 distinct CDR3 sequences listed, about 20% were seen once. The chain uses TRBV6-5 and TRBJ2-1; D call uncertain. The receptor was isolated from a male donor with ankylosing spondylitis. Material for sequencing was blood, either unsorted or a sorted T cell fraction (not recorded which). CDR3 sequence reads: CASSSTYTGRSEQFF. The CDR3 DNA reads TGTGCCAGCAGTTCCACCTATACGGGTAGGAGTGAGCAGTTCTTC.